This T cell receptor (beta chain) was observed in a study of blood T cell repertoires in COVID-19. Study summary: COVID-19 samples collected from the United States, Italy and Spain covered acute and convalescent phases.

The CDR3 is 16 amino acids. The V and J ends lost 6 bases and 4 bases, in that order; junction bases with no gene match: 10. Germline CDR1 SGHTA, CDR2 FQGNSA. This clone has a single count. The data were produced by immunoSEQ multiplex PCR, yet TCRdb's version contains in-frame clones alone and is incomplete. The sample has about 190,000 clones; about 81% are singletons. The chain joins TRBV7-2 to TRBJ1-1, with 11 nucleotides matching TRBD1. This receptor was obtained from a man younger than 40 with active or convalescent COVID-19. Sequenced material: peripheral blood. The CDR3 DNA follows: TGTGCCAGCAGGCGCGGACAGGGGGCATCGGGCACTGAAGCTTTCTTT. The encoded protein is CASRRGQGASGTEAFF.